The T cell receptor beta chain described here comes from a study of cytomegalovirus exposure and HLA in healthy donors. CDR1 is MNHEY and CDR2 is SVGAGI in the germline V gene. There are 13 residues in the CDR3. Trimming stripped 2 bases from V and 1 base from J, with 2 bases between. It was with 60 Vbeta and 13 Jbeta primers that the PCR ran. Sequenced by immunoSEQ multiplex PCR; TCRdb stores in-frame clones only, minus some. The table shows about 150,000 clones, with approximately 82% occurring only once. What was sequenced was PBMCs. The chain uses TRBV6-5 and TRBJ2-2; D is uncertain. The source of this sequence is a woman aged 50 to 60 in good health and CMV-seropositive. CDR3 amino acids: CASSYLNTGELFF. The CDR3 bases are TGTGCCAGCAGTTACCTGAACACCGGGGAGCTGTTTTTT.